The entry below describes one T cell receptor beta chain. What it recognizes is unknown. This record belongs to a study of T cell responses to AZD1222 COVID-19 vaccine. General study findings and limits: Repertoires were collected only later (after the peak T cell response had occurred). Donors were mostly white British, more females; clonal diversity possibly underestimated.

Trimming cost V 2 bases and J 4 bases; bases outside gene matches: 10. The CDR3 sequence is 17 residues long. Germline V gene sequence: CDR1 KGHSH, CDR2 LQKENI. Data came from immunoSEQ multiplex PCR; TCRdb stores just in-frame clones and leaves some out. Among about 130,000 clones listed, 92% were seen once. This clonotype was sampled from an adult in good health. The V gene is TRBV18, the J gene TRBJ2-1; 8 nucleotides agree with TRBD1. The sample in question was peripheral blood, obtained on day 0 of AZD1222 vaccination. The CDR3 nucleotides are TGTGCCAGCTCACCAGTTGGACAGGGTCCCAATTACAATGAGCAGTTCTTC. Amino acid sequence: CASSPVGQGPNYNEQFF.